The present T cell receptor (beta chain) was sequenced within a study of blood T cell repertoires in COVID-19. The CDR3 runs to 14 residues. Trimming cost V 4 bases and J 6 bases; bases outside gene matches: 4. Germline values: CDR1 SGHRS, CDR2 YFSETQ. Profiling relied on immunoSEQ multiplex PCR, and the TCRdb table lists in-frame clones only, not all of them. The data show some 270,000 clones, roughly 85% seen once. This clonotype originated in a woman in her seventies with acute or convalescent COVID-19. V usage is TRBV5-1 and J usage is TRBJ1-6, with 7 bases matching TRBD1. Sequences were obtained from peripheral blood. CDR3 in DNA: TGCGCCAGCAGCCGGGCAGGGGGTAATTCACCCCTCCACTTT. Translated, it gives CASSRAGGNSPLHF.